This TCR beta chain was obtained from a study of shared clonotypes between healthy human individuals. In regard to this clone: Its antigen is still unknown.

Study findings and constraints: Larger richness was generally estimated for naive than memory subsets. Between several donors, naive CD4 clonotypes were shared at a level of about 5%.

This table comes from immunoSEQ multiplex PCR, and its TCRdb copy is limited to in-frame clones, with some not included. The sample carries a few million clones, approximately 92% recorded once. The CDR3 is 13 residues long. V shed 2 bases and J shed 6 bases, with 10 bases lying between them. The germline CDR1 and CDR2 sequences are MNHNY and SVGAGI (reference sequence). This chain links TRBV6-6 with TRBJ2-5; D may correspond to TRBD1 or TRBD2 (5 bases each). The sample taken for sequencing was naive CD4+ T cells sorted from blood. The subset: CD45RA+ positively selected. The receptor was derived from a man aged 18 to 30 in good health. CDR3 DNA: TGTGCCAGCAGTTACATGGGGACCCAGACCCAGTACTTC. Protein: CASSYMGTQTQYF.